These 8 T cell receptor beta chains share one sample of origin, sequenced in a study of blood T cell repertoires in COVID-19. Sequenced by immunoSEQ multiplex PCR; TCRdb stores in-frame clones only, minus some. The data show around 200,000 clones, with around 80% seen just once and 9.5% to 15% held by the top ten. The specimen was peripheral blood. The receptors here all came from a woman aged 45-65 years with acute or convalescent COVID-19.

The V gene is TRBV6-5, the J gene TRBJ2-7; the match to TRBD1 covers 12 bases. Germline CDR1 reads MNHEY; CDR2 reads SVGAGI. CDR3 length: 15 amino acids. V shed 10 bases and J 3 bases; nucleotides not matched to a gene: 10. The chain's CDR3 is CATKPGTGGGYEQYF. The CDR3 coding sequence is TGTGCCACTAAACCCGGGACAGGGGGCGGCTACGAGCAGTACTTC.

The chain uses TRBV24-1 and TRBJ2-7; D gene uncertain. Trimming left V 2 bases short and J 4 bases short, with 11 bases between. The CDR3 consists of 14 residues. Germline assignment: CDR1 KGHDR and CDR2 SFDVKD. The CDR3 bases are TGTGCCACCAGTGATTCTAGTAGGCTATACGAGCAGTACTTC. Translated, it gives CATSDSSRLYEQYF.

The rearrangement uses TRBV3-1 (or the pseudogene TRBV3-2) and TRBJ2-2, with 9 positions matching TRBD1. Germline V lookup: CDR1 LGHDT, CDR2 YNNKEL (reference sequence). The CDR3 spans 12 residues. V gave up 7 bases and J gave up 15 bases; unmatched junction bases: 9. In DNA, the CDR3 is TGTGCCAGCACCTTTGGGACAGGGCTAATGTTTTTT. Its translation: CASTFGTGLMFF.

V gene TRBV3-1 (or the pseudogene TRBV3-2) combines with J gene TRBJ1-1; tentatively, D is TRBD1 (5 bases). Germline V lookup: CDR1 LGHDT, CDR2 YNNKEL (reference sequence). V dropped 3 bases and J dropped 0 bases, with 5 bases sitting between them. The CDR3 has 13 residues. The CDR3 sequence: CASSQTVNTEAFF. CDR3 nucleotide sequence: TGTGCCAGCAGCCAGACAGTGAACACTGAAGCTTTCTTT.

The chain uses TRBV3-1 (or the pseudogene TRBV3-2) and TRBJ1-6; tentative D call: TRBD1 (6 bases). Looked up from germline, CDR1 is LGHDT and CDR2 is YNNKEL (reference sequence). Between the trimmed V and J ends, which lost 9 bases and 9 bases, there was a span of 15 bases. This CDR3 region has 13 residues. The CDR3 sequence is CASSGTTSSPLHF. The CDR3 DNA reads TGTGCCAGTTCCGGGACAACGAGTTCACCCCTCCACTTT.

J is TRBJ1-1 and V is TRBV9; the match to TRBD1 covers 7 bases. The germline CDR1 and CDR2 sequences are SGDLS and YYNGEE. The CDR3 length is 14 residues. Unmatched junction bases numbered 3, after V lost 0 bases and J lost 4 bases. CDR3 nucleotide sequence: TGTGCCAGCAGCGTAGGAGGGGACAGCACTGAAGCTTTCTTT. This encodes CASSVGGDSTEAFF.

The chain is built from TRBV24-1 and TRBJ1-3; 8 bases fit TRBD1. Germline V gene sequence: CDR1 KGHDR, CDR2 SFDVKD. Trimming cost V 7 bases and J 4 bases; bases outside gene matches: 5. The CDR3 length is 14 residues. CDR3: CATRPRGQGNTIYF. The CDR3 DNA is TGTGCCACCAGACCCAGGGGGCAGGGAAACACCATATATTTT.

V is TRBV6-2 or TRBV6-3 and J is TRBJ1-6, with TRBD1 matching over 10 bases. J lost 10 bases, V lost 7 bases, and 7 bases had no gene match. The CDR3 extends over 14 amino acids. The germline gives CDR1 MNHEY, CDR2 SVGEGT. The CDR3 coding sequence is TGTGCCAGCAACCCGGGACAGGGGAGCTCACCCCTCCACTTT. Translation: CASNPGQGSSPLHF.